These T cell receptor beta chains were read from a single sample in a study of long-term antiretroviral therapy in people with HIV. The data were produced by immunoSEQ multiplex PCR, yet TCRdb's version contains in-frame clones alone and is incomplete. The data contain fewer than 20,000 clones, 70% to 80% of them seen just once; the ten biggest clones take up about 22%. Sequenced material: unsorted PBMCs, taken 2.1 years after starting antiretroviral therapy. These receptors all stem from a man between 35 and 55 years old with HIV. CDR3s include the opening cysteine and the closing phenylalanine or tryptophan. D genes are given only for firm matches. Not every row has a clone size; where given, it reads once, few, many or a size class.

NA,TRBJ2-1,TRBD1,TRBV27,CASREYRDSSYNEQFF,TGTGCCAGCAGGGAATACCGGGACAGCTCCTACAATGAGCAGTTCTTC
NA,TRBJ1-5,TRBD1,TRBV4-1,CASSQVGGQGGFGQPQHF,TGCGCCAGCAGCCAAGTGGGGGGACAGGGGGGTTTCGGTCAGCCCCAGCATTTT
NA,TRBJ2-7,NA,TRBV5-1,CASSLEDYSHEQYF,TGCGCCAGCAGCTTGGAAGACTATAGCCACGAGCAGTACTTC
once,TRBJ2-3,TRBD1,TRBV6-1,CASSVTGTGDSDTQYF,TGTGCCAGCAGTGTTACCGGGACAGGGGATTCTGATACGCAGTATTTT
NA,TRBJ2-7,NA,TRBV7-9,CASSQDGYEQYF,TGTGCCAGCAGCCAGGACGGGTACGAGCAGTACTTC
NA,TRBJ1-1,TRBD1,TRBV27,CASIRGGTEAFF,TGTGCCAGTATCAGGGGGGGAACTGAAGCTTTCTTT
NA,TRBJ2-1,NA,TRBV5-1,CASSPSSTVNPNEQFF,TGCGCCAGCAGCCCTTCCAGCACGGTCAACCCGAATGAGCAGTTCTTC
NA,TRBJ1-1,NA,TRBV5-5,CASSLEHGTEAFF,TGTGCCAGCAGCTTGGAACACGGCACTGAAGCTTTCTTT
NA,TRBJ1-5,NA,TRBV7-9,CASSLDGGQPQHF,TGTGCCAGCAGCTTAGATGGGGGACAGCCCCAGCATTTT
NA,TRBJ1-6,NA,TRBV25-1,CASSWGSGDSPLHF,TGTGCCAGCAGCTGGGGATCCGGCGATTCACCCCTCCACTTT
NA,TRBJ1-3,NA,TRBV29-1,CSVEATGPFRGNTIYF,TGCAGCGTGGAGGCGACAGGACCTTTCAGGGGAAACACCATATATTTT
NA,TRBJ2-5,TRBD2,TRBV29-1,CSAELAGGVQETQYF,TGCAGCGCCGAGCTGGCGGGGGGTGTCCAAGAGACCCAGTACTTC
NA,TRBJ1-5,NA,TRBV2,CASVAGQGRGSSNQPQHF,TGTGCCAGCGTCGCTGGGCAGGGGAGGGGTTCTAGCAATCAGCCCCAGCATTTT
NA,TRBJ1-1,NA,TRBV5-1,CASSSQGFDTEAFF,TGCGCCAGCAGCTCTCAGGGTTTCGACACTGAAGCTTTCTTT
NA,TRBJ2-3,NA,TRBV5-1,CASSFQGPDTQYF,TGCGCCAGCAGCTTCCAGGGTCCAGATACGCAGTATTTT
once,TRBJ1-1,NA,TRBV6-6,CASSSQGVVVEAFF,TGTGCCAGCAGTTCACAGGGTGTGGTGGTGGAAGCTTTCTTT
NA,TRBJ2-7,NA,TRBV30,CAWSVLGADEQYF,TGTGCCTGGAGTGTATTGGGGGCGGACGAGCAGTACTTC
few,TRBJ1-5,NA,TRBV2,CASIGSNSNQPQHF,TGTGCCAGCATTGGGAGCAATAGCAATCAGCCCCAGCATTTT
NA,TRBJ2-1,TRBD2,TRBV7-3,CASSLNRRGTINEQFF,TGTGCCAGCAGCTTAAATCGGCGGGGGACGATCAATGAGCAGTTCTTC
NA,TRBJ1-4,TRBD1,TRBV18,CASSPAGGFEKLFF,TGTGCCAGCTCACCGGCAGGGGGCTTTGAAAAACTGTTTTTT
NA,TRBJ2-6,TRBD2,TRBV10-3,CAISEAGGPTANVLTF,TGTGCCATCAGTGAAGCGGGGGGGCCGACGGCCAACGTCCTGACTTTC
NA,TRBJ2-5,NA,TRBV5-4,CASSPRLEETQYF,TGTGCCAGCAGCCCCCGCCTTGAGGAGACCCAGTACTTC
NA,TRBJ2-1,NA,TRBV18,CASSPRGHPALYNEQFF,TGTGCCAGCTCACCCCGGGGACACCCGGCCCTCTACAATGAGCAGTTCTTC
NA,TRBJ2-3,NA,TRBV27,CASSLRRVGDTQYF,TGTGCCAGCAGTTTGCGCAGGGTGGGCGATACGCAGTATTTT
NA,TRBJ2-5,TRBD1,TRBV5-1,CASSLAGGQETQYF,TGCGCCAGCAGCTTGGCAGGGGGCCAAGAGACCCAGTACTTC
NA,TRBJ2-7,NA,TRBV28,CASNTYYRGGAYEQYF,TGTGCCAGCAACACCTATTACAGGGGAGGTGCCTACGAGCAGTACTTC
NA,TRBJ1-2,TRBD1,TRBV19,CASSMGQGANYGYTF,TGTGCCAGTAGTATGGGACAGGGGGCTAACTATGGCTACACCTTC
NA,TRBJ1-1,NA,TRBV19,CASSFQSGTEAFF,TGTGCCAGTAGTTTCCAATCGGGAACTGAAGCTTTCTTT
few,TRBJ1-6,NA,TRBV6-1,CASNDPSYNSPLHF,TGTGCCAGCAATGATCCTTCCTATAATTCACCCCTCCACTTT
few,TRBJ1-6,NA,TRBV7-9,CASSGESNSPLHF,TGTGCCAGCTCAGGGGAGAGCAATTCACCCCTCCACTTT
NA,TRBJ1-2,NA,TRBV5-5,CASGGGELNYGYTF,TGTGCCAGCGGAGGGGGTGAGCTTAACTATGGCTACACCTTC
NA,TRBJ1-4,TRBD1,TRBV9,CASSFNEGQFNEKLFF,TGTGCCAGCAGCTTCAATGAGGGACAGTTTAATGAAAAACTGTTTTTT
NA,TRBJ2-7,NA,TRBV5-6,CASRPSGGYEQYF,TGTGCCAGCAGACCTTCAGGCGGGTACGAGCAGTACTTC
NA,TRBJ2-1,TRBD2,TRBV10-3,CAISGGSYNEQFF,TGTGCCATCAGCGGGGGGTCCTACAATGAGCAGTTCTTC
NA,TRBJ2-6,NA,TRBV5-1,CASSFRRPGESTGANVLTF,TGCGCCAGCAGCTTCCGCCGCCCCGGAGAGAGCACTGGGGCCAACGTCCTGACTTTC
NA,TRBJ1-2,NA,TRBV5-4,CASSLAGVDGYTF,TGTGCCAGCAGCTTGGCAGGGGTTGATGGCTACACCTTC
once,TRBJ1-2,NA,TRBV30,CAWVQGYYGYTF,TGTGCCTGGGTACAGGGATACTATGGCTACACCTTC
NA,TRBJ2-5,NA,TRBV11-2,CASSLARPRGQETQYF,TGTGCCAGCAGCTTAGCCCGCCCAAGGGGGCAAGAGACCCAGTACTTC
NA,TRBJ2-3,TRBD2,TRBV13,CASSSLAGGPSTDTQYF,TGTGCCAGCAGTTCACTAGCGGGGGGGCCTAGCACAGATACGCAGTATTTT
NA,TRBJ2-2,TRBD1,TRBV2,CASKGQGDTGELFF,TGTGCCAGCAAGGGACAGGGAGACACCGGGGAGCTGTTTTTT
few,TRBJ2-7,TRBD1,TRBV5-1,CASSLTAGGGYEQYF,TGCGCCAGCAGCTTGACGGCAGGGGGTGGGTACGAGCAGTACTTC
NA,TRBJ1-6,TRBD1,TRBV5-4,CASSLRAQGWNSPLHF,TGTGCCAGCAGCTTGCGGGCACAGGGGTGGAATTCACCCCTCCACTTT
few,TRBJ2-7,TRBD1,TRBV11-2,CASSLVRGPFYEQYF,TGTGCCAGCAGCTTAGTGAGGGGGCCCTTCTACGAGCAGTACTTC
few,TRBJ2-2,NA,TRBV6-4,CASSDLPGYPTGELFF,TGTGCCAGCAGTGACCTCCCGGGGTATCCCACCGGGGAGCTGTTTTTT
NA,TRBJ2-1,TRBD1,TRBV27,CASRPRGGTYNEQFF,TGTGCCAGCAGGCCCCGAGGGGGCACCTACAATGAGCAGTTCTTC
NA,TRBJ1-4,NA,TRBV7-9,CASSLAGTLNEKLFF,TGTGCCAGCAGCTTAGCCGGGACACTCAATGAAAAACTGTTTTTT
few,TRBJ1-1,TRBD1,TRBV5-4,CASSLGQGLGTEAFF,TGTGCCAGCAGCTTGGGACAGGGCTTAGGCACTGAAGCTTTCTTT
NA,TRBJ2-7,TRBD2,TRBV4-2,CASSQVSRGGGAREQYF,TGTGCCAGCAGCCAAGTGTCACGGGGCGGGGGGGCGCGGGAGCAGTACTTC
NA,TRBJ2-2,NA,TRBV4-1,CASSQDIGRNTGELFF,TGCGCCAGCAGCCAAGATATAGGCAGGAACACCGGGGAGCTGTTTTTT
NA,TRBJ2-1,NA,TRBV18,CASRLTPNEQFF,TGTGCCAGCCGCCTGACGCCCAATGAGCAGTTCTTC
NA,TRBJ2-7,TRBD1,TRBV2,CASSGTGGYEQYF,TGTGCCAGCAGTGGGACAGGGGGCTACGAGCAGTACTTC
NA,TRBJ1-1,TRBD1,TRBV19,CAVLAGQGASWWTEAFF,TGTGCCGTGCTAGCGGGACAGGGGGCATCTTGGTGGACTGAAGCTTTCTTT
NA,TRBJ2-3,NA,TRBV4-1,CASSQEGGAGTDTQYF,TGCGCCAGCAGCCAAGAGGGGGGGGCGGGCACAGATACGCAGTATTTT
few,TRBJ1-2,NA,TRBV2,CASSGDSYTF,TGTGCCAGCAGTGGGGACAGCTACACCTTC
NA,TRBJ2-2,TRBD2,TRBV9,CASSVVTSGGSGELFF,TGTGCCAGCAGCGTAGTTACTAGCGGGGGATCCGGGGAGCTGTTTTTT
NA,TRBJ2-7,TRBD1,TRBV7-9,CASSPWTGGLSYEQYF,TGTGCCAGCAGCCCTTGGACAGGGGGCCTTTCTTACGAGCAGTACTTC
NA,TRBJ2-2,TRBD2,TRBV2,CASRAGTSFGTGELFF,TGTGCCAGCAGGGCGGGGACTAGTTTCGGGACCGGGGAGCTGTTTTTT
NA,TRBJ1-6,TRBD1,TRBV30,CASGQGYSPLHF,TGTGCCTCAGGACAGGGATATTCACCCCTCCACTTT
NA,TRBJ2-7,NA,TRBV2,CASSGRTGSQYF,TGTGCCAGCAGCGGTCGCACAGGGTCGCAGTACTTC
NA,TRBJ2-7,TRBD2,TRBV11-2,CASSLVGLAPYEQYF,TGTGCCAGCAGCTTAGTGGGACTAGCTCCCTACGAGCAGTACTTC